One and the same sample provided the 10 T cell receptor beta chains below, sequenced in a study of blood T cell repertoires in COVID-19. Here immunoSEQ multiplex PCR was the method, and the copy in TCRdb shows in-frame clones only, minus some. The table lists 250,000 to 350,000 clones, 75% to 90% of them singletons, with about 3% in the top ten. Sequencing used peripheral blood. The receptors here all came from a woman between 25 and 40 years old with active or convalescent COVID-19.

The chain combines TRBV6-5 with TRBJ1-6, with D perhaps matching TRBD1 (6 bases). The germline V gene encodes CDR1 MNHEY and CDR2 SVGAGI. The CDR3 consists of 16 residues. The germline V and J ends were trimmed by 4 bases and 7 bases, with 17 bases remaining between them. CDR3 coding DNA: TGTGCCAGCAGTTTCACTCCGGGACACACCAATTCACCCCTCCACTTT. Protein product: CASSFTPGHTNSPLHF.

The chain joins TRBV30 to TRBJ1-6; no clear D gene. V lost 0 bases and J 8 bases, leaving 8 bases between the germline ends. The CDR3 is 13 residues long. The germline CDR1 and CDR2 sequences are GTSNPN and SVGIG (reference sequence). The CDR3 region is CAWSVVGDSPLHF. DNA of the CDR3: TGTGCCTGGAGTGTAGTGGGCGATTCACCCCTCCACTTT. Using reference TRBV30 and TRBJ1-6 for the parts outside the CDR3, the full variable domain is SQTIHQWPATLVQPVGSPLSLECTVEGTSNPNLYWYRQAAGRGLQLLFYSVGIGQISSEVPQNLSASRPQDRQFILSSKKLLLSDSGFYLCAWSVVGDSPLHFGNGTRLTVT.

The rearrangement joins TRBV10-3 to TRBJ2-4, with 7 bases identical to TRBD1. The CDR3 is 16 amino acids. Looked up from germline, CDR1 is ENHRY and CDR2 is SYGVKD. After removal of 6 bases from V and 2 bases from J, the junction contained 10 bases not matched to a gene. The DNA for the CDR3 is TGTGCCATCAGCTCAGGACAGGACGAGACCAAAAACATTCAGTACTTC. Residues: CAISSGQDETKNIQYF.

On this clone: This sample includes further DNA sequences coding for the same CDR3. This chain links TRBV5-4 with TRBJ2-7, with TRBD1 matching 7 bases. The CDR3 is 15 residues long. Germline V lookup: CDR1 SGHNT, CDR2 YYREEE (reference sequence). J gave up 4 bases and V 3 bases, and 10 bases lay outside the gene matches. The CDR3, as DNA: TGTGCCAGCAGCTCTACCCGGGACAGCCTATACGAGCAGTACTTC. It translates to CASSSTRDSLYEQYF.

The chain is built from TRBV28 and TRBJ1-5, with TRBD1 as a possible D gene (5 bases). This CDR3 comprises 15 residues. In germline, CDR1 is MDHEN, CDR2 SYDVKM. V was pared by 2 bases and J by 1 base, with 9 bases between. The chain's CDR3 is CASSLRGGSNQPQHF. For the CDR3, the DNA is TGTGCCAGCAGTTTACGGGGGGGGAGCAATCAGCCCCAGCATTTT.

This sequence joins TRBV3-1 (or the pseudogene TRBV3-2) and TRBJ1-2; D is possibly TRBD1 (6 bases). This CDR3 has 13 amino acids. The ends were cut back, 4 bases at V and 7 bases at J, with 13 bases in the middle. Germline V lookup: CDR1 LGHDT, CDR2 YNNKEL (reference sequence). This CDR3 is CASSRNQGLGYTF. The CDR3 DNA reads TGTGCCAGCAGCCGGAATCAGGGGCTTGGCTACACCTTC.

The chain links TRBV6-5 to TRBJ2-3, with D maybe TRBD2 (6 bases). The CDR3 contains 15 residues. In germline, CDR1 is MNHEY, CDR2 SVGAGI. Trimming removed 3 bases from V and 4 bases from J, with 14 bases in between. The CDR3: CASSYLKGGPDTQYF. The DNA for the CDR3 is TGTGCCAGCAGTTATCTGAAGGGAGGCCCAGATACGCAGTATTTT.

The chain joins TRBV5-4 to TRBJ2-3; TRBD1 matches at 9 bases. Germline CDR1 SGHNT, CDR2 YYREEE (reference sequence). The junction had 5 bases not matched to a gene; V was cut back by 2 bases and J by 1 base. The CDR3 is made up of 16 amino acids. CDR3 DNA: TGTGCCAGCAGCTTCTCCGGGACAGGGCGCACAGATACGCAGTATTTT. This sequence encodes CASSFSGTGRTDTQYF.

V and J are TRBV5-7 and TRBJ2-7; 16 bases map to TRBD2. TRBV5-7 falls under the ORF class, with uncertain function. The CDR3 covers 18 residues. The V segment lost 5 bases and the J segment 0 bases; nucleotides outside the gene matches: 8. CDR3 sequence reads: CASSPGTSGGESSYEQYF. The CDR3 DNA sequence: TGTGCCAGCAGTCCCGGGACTAGCGGGGGGGAGAGCTCCTACGAGCAGTACTTC.

The sample holds one count of this clone. The CDR3 DNA sequence: TGTGCCAGCAGTGAGGGACAGGGCGTCACAGATACGCAGTATTTT. Amino acids: CASSEGQGVTDTQYF. The V and J genes are TRBV6-1 and TRBJ2-3; 9 bases map to TRBD1. Germline V gene sequence: CDR1 MNHNS, CDR2 SASEGT. CDR3 length equals 15 residues. The V gene end was trimmed by 3 bases and the J gene end by 2 bases; junction bases not matched to a gene: 3.